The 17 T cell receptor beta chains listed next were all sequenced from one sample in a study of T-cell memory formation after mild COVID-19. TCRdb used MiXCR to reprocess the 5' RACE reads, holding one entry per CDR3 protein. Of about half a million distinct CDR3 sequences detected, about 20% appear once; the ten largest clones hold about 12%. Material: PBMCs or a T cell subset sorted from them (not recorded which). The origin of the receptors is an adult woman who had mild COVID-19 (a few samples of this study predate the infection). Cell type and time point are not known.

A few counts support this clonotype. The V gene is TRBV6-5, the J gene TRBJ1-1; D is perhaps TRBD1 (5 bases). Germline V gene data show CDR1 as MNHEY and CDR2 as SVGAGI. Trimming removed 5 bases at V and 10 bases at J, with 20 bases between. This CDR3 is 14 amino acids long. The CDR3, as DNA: TGTGCCAGCAGTCGCGCCCGACATGGGCAGGGAGCTTTCTTT. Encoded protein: CASSRARHGQGAFF.

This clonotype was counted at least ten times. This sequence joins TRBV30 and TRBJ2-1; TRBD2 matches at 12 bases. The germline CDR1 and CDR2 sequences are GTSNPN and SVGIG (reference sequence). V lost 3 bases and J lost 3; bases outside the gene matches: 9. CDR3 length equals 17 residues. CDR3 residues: CAWRLKTSGRYYNEQFF. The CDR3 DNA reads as TGTGCCTGGAGACTTAAAACTAGCGGGAGGTACTACAATGAGCAGTTCTTC.

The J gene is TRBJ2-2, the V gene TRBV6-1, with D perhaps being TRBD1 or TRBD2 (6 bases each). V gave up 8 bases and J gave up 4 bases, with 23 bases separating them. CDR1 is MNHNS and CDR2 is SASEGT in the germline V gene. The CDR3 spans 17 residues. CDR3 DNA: TGTGCCAGCCGGAATATAGAGGGGGGTTCGGGCACCGGGGAGCTGTTTTTT. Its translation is CASRNIEGGSGTGELFF.

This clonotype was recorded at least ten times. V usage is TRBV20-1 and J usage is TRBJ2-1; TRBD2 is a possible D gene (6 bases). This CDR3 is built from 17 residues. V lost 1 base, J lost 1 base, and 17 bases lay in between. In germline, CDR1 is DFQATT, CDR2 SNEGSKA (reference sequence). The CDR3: CSARVKEGGGSYNEQFF. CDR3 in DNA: TGCAGTGCTAGAGTCAAAGAGGGAGGAGGATCCTACAATGAGCAGTTCTTC.

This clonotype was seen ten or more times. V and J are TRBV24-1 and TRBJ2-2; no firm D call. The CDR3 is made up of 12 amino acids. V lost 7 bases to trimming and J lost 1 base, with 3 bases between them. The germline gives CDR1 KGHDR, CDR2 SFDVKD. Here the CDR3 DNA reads TGTGCCACCAGGAAGAACACCGGGGAGCTGTTTTTT. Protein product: CATRKNTGELFF.

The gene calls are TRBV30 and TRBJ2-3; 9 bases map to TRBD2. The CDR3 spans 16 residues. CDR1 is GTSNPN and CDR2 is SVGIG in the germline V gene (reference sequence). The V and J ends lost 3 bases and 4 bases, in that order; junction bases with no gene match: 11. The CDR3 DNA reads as TGTGCCTGGAGGGTCCTAGCGGGGCGGGGCCCAGATACGCAGTATTTT. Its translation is CAWRVLAGRGPDTQYF.

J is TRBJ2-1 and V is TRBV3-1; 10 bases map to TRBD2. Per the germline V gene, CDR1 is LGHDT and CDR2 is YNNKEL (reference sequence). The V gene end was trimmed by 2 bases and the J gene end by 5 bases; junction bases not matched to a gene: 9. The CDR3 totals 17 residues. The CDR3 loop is CASSQSPGLARHNEQFF. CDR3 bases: TGTGCCAGCAGCCAATCCCCGGGACTAGCGAGACACAATGAGCAGTTCTTC.

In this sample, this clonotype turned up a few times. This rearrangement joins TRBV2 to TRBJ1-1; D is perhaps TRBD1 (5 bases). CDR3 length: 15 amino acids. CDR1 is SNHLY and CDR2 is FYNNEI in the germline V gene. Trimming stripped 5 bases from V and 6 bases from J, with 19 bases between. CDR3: CASSRLGESLAEAFF. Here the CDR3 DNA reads TGTGCCAGCAGTCGCTTAGGGGAGTCTCTCGCTGAAGCTTTCTTT.

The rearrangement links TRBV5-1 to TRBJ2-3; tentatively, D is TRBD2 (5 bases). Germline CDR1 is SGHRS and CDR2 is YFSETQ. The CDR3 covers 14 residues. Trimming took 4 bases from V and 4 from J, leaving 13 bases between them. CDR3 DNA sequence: TGCGCCAGCAGCCTCTCCCGGAGGTCAGATACGCAGTATTTT. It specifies CASSLSRRSDTQYF.

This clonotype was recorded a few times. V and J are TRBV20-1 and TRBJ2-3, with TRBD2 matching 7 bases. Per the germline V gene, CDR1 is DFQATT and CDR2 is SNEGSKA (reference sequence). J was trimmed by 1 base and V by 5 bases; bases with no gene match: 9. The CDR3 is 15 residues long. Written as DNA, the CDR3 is TGCAGTGCTGAACTCCTAGCGGAGGGCACAGATACGCAGTATTTT. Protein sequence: CSAELLAEGTDTQYF.

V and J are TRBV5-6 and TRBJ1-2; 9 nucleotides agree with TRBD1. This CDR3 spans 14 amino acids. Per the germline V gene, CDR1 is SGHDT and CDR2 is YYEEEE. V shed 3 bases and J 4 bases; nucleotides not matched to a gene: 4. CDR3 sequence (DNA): TGTGCCAGCAGCTGGGGACAGGGCGGCTATGGCTACACCTTC. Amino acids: CASSWGQGGYGYTF.

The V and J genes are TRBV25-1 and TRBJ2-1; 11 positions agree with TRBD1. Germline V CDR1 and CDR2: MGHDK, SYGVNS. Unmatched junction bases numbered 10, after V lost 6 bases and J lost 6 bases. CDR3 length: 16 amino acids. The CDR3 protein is CASRQPGTGGGNEQFF. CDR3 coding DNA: TGTGCCAGCAGGCAACCCGGGACAGGGGGGGGCAATGAGCAGTTCTTC.

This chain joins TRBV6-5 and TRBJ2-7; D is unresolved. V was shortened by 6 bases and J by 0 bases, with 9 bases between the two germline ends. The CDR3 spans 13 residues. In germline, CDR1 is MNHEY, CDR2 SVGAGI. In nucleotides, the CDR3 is TGTGCCAGCAGGTCAAACCCCTCCTACGAGCAGTACTTC. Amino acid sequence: CASRSNPSYEQYF.

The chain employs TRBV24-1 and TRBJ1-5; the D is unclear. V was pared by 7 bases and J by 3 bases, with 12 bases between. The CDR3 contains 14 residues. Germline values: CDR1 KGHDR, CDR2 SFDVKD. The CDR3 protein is CATSDALLNQPQHF. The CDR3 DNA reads TGTGCCACCAGCGATGCCTTGCTCAATCAGCCCCAGCATTTT.

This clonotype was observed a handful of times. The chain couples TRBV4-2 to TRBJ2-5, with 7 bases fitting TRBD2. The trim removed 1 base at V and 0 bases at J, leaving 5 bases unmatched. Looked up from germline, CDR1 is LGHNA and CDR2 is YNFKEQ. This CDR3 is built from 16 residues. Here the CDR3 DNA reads TGTGCCAGCAGCCAAGTAATGCTAGCGGACCAAGAGACCCAGTACTTC. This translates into CASSQVMLADQETQYF.

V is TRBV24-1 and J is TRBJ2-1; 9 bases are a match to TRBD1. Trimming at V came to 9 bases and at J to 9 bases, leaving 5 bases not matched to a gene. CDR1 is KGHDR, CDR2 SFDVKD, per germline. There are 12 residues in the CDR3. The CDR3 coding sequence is TGTGCCACCGGGACAGGGTCCGGTGAGCAGTTCTTC. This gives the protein CATGTGSGEQFF.

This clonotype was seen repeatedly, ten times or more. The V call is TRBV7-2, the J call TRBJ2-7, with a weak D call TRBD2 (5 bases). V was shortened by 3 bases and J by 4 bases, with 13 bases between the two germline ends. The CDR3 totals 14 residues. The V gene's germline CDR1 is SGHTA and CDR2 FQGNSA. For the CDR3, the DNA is TGTGCCAGCAGCTTCGAGGGTTATGTTTACGAGCAGTACTTC. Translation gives CASSFEGYVYEQYF. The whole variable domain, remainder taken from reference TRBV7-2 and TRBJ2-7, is GAGVSQSPSNKVTEKGKDVELRCDPISGHTALYWYRQSLGQGLEFLIYFQGNSAPDKSGLPSDRFSAERTGGSVSTLTIQRTQQEDSAVYLCASSFEGYVYEQYFGPGTRLTVT.